Below, 2 T cell receptor beta chains from the same sample are listed, as sequenced in a study of radiotherapy plus CTLA-4 blockade in lung cancer. Libraries were prepared by immunoSEQ multiplex PCR; TCRdb keeps only in-frame clonotypes and omits some of them. The sample lists 30,000 or so clones, approximately 77% seen once, with roughly 5.1% in the top ten. The material was peripheral blood, obtained from a patient treated with radiotherapy plus ipilimumab. The receptor set was obtained from a human donor with non-small cell lung cancer whose response to radiotherapy plus ipilimumab could not be evaluated.

This clone was picked up one time. V usage is TRBV11-2 and J usage is TRBJ2-5; D may be TRBD2 (6 bases). The CDR3 totals 15 residues. The V gene's germline CDR1 is SGHAT and CDR2 FQNNGV. V was clipped by 1 base and J by 5 bases, with 14 bases between them. The CDR3 DNA reads TGTGCCAGCAGCTTAGGAGGGGAGGCATGGGAGACCCAGTACTTC. It codes for CASSLGGEAWETQYF. Based on the CDR3 plus reference TRBV11-2 and TRBJ2-5, the full variable domain is EAGVAQSPRYKIIEKRQSVAFWCNPISGHATLYWYQQILGQGPKLLIQFQNNGVVDDSQLPKDRFSAERLKGVDSTLKIQPAKLEDSAVYLCASSLGGEAWETQYFGPGTRLLVL.

This clone has a handful of counts. This chain links TRBV2 with TRBJ1-5, with D unresolved. Germline CDR1 reads SNHLY; CDR2 reads FYNNEI. The germline V and J ends were trimmed by 6 bases and 1 base, with 7 bases remaining between them. The CDR3 totals 13 residues. The CDR3 DNA sequence: TGTGCCAGCAGCCCACAGAGCAATCAGCCCCAGCATTTT. Its protein is CASSPQSNQPQHF.